This TCR beta chain was profiled in a study of CD8 T cells in ankylosing spondylitis. The study, taken as a whole, reports: Seemingly characteristic of ankylosing spondylitis blood was a TCR beta motif consisting of about 8 highly homologous variants.

Using its own MiXCR run on the 5' RACE reads, TCRdb lists one record per CDR3 protein. The sample holds fewer than 500,000 distinct CDR3 sequences, about 25% seen once. The CDR3 consists of 13 residues. Trimming removed 0 bases from V and 6 bases from J; junction bases left unmatched: 2. Looked up from germline, CDR1 is SGDLS and CDR2 is YYNGEE. Regarding this clonotype: The target antigen is unknown.

This receptor was taken from a male donor with ankylosing spondylitis. The J gene is TRBJ2-7, the V gene TRBV9, with 8 bases that match TRBD2. The specimen was blood, either unsorted or a sorted T cell fraction (not recorded which). CDR3 residues: CASSVAGGFEQYF. The CDR3 coding sequence is TGTGCCAGCAGCGTAGCGGGAGGGTTCGAGCAGTACTTC.